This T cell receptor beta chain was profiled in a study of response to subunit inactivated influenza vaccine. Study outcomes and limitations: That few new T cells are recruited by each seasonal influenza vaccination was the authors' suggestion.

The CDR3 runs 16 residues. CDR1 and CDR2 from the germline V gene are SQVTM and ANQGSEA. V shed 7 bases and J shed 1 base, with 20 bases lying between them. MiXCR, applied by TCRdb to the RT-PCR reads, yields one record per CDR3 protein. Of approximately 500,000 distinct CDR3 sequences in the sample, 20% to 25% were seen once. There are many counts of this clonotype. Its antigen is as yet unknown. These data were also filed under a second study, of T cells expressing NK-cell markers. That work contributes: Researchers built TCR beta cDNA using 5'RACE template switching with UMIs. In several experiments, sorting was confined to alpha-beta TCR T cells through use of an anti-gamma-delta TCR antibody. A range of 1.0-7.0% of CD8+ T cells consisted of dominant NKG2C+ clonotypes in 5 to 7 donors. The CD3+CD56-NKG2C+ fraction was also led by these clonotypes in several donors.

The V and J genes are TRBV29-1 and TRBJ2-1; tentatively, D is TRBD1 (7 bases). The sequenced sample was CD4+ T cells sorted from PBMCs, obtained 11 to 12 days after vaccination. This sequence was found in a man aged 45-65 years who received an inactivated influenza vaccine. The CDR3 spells CSAGGQLLLSYNEQFF. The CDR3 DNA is TGCAGCGCCGGGGGACAGCTCCTCCTATCCTACAATGAGCAGTTCTTC.